In this sample, the clone carrying this TCR beta chain turned up a few times. Antigen specificity is unknown. These data are taken from a study of cytomegalovirus exposure and HLA in healthy donors. Study-wide results and caveats: With high specificity and sensitivity, the classifier reportedly diagnosed cytomegalovirus status.

Germline V gene data show CDR1 as SGHAT and CDR2 as FQNNGV. The ends were cut back, 4 bases at V and 2 bases at J, with 4 bases in the middle. This CDR3 region has 12 residues. PCR employed 60 Vbeta and 13 Jbeta primers. Here immunoSEQ multiplex PCR was the method, and the copy in TCRdb shows in-frame clones only, minus some. The sample carries around 100,000 clones, less than 80% recorded once. The TCR comes from a woman in her thirties in good health and CMV-seronegative. The rearrangement uses TRBV11-2 and TRBJ2-3; D gene uncertain. Sequencing was done on a sample of PBMCs. The CDR3 bases are TGTGCCAGCAGCTCCCTCACAGATACGCAGTATTTT. Translation gives CASSSLTDTQYF.